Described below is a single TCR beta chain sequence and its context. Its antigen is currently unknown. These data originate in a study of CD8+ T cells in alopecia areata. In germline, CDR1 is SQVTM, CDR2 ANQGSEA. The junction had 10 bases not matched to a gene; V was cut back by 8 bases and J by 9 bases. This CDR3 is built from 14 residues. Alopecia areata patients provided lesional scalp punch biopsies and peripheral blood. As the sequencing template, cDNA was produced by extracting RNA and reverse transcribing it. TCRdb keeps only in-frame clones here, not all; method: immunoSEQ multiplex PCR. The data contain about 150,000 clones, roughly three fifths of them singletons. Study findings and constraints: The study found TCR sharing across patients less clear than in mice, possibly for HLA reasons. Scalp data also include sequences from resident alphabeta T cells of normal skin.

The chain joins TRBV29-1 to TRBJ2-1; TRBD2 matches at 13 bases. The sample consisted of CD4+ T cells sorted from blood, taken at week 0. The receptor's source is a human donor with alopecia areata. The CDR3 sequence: CSLRSGLAGTEQFF. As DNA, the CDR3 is TGCAGCCTGCGCTCGGGACTAGCGGGGACTGAGCAGTTCTTC.